The text below deals with one T cell receptor (beta chain). Its antigen is as yet unknown. This specimen comes from a study of yellow fever vaccine responses in identical twins. Germline V gene data show CDR1 as SSHAT and CDR2 as FNYEAQ (reference sequence). The CDR3 extends over 14 amino acids. V lost 6 bases, J lost 4 bases, and 16 bases lay in between. TCRdb redid the calling of the RT-PCR reads with MiXCR, one entry per CDR3 protein. This repertoire shows fewer than 9,500 distinct CDR3 sequences, around 80% found once; its top ten account for roughly 2%. Findings and limits, study-wide: Reported findings indicate that twins' vaccine T cell responses seemed partially convergent, partially personalized.

This chain links TRBV7-7 with TRBJ2-7; D ambiguous. Sequences were derived from T cells from blood (PBMCs), unsorted or a sorted subset (not recorded which), sampled before or after yellow fever vaccination (not recorded which). This clonotype originated in a woman aged 18-30 years who received the yellow fever vaccine. Written as DNA, the CDR3 is TGTGCCAGCAGTCTGGAGTTGGGCCCGTACGAGCAGTACTTC. Residues: CASSLELGPYEQYF.